The entry below gives a single T cell receptor beta chain sequence along with its context. The data stem from a study of PD-1 blockade in classical Hodgkin lymphoma. The germline V gene encodes CDR1 MDHEN and CDR2 SYDVKM. The CDR3 sequence is 15 residues long. Trimming stripped 5 bases from V and 5 bases from J, with 18 bases between. Only in-frame clones appear in the TCRdb table, and some are missing; sequencing was by immunoSEQ multiplex PCR. The sample has over 80,000 clones; roughly 78% are singletons. Time point reported: cycle 4 day 1 (C4D1), after less than seven weeks of nivolumab. Every patient relapsed after autologous stem cell transplantation, and brentuximab vedotin exposure varied.

The sequences come from peripheral blood mononuclear cells (PBMCs), collected before the fourth cycle of nivolumab. The clonotype comes from a human donor with classical Hodgkin lymphoma. The chain uses TRBV28 and TRBJ1-1, with a tentative D call TRBD1 (5 bases). The CDR3 DNA follows: TGTGCCAGCAGTGGGTACCCGGGACCGCAGACTGAAGCTTTCTTT. Protein product: CASSGYPGPQTEAFF. Full variable domain (missing parts from reference TRBV28 and TRBJ1-1): DVKVTQSSRYLVKRTGEKVFLECVQDMDHENMFWYRQDPGLGLRLIYFSYDVKMKEKGDIPEGYSVSREKKERFSLILESASTNQTSMYLCASSGYPGPQTEAFFGQGTRLTVV.